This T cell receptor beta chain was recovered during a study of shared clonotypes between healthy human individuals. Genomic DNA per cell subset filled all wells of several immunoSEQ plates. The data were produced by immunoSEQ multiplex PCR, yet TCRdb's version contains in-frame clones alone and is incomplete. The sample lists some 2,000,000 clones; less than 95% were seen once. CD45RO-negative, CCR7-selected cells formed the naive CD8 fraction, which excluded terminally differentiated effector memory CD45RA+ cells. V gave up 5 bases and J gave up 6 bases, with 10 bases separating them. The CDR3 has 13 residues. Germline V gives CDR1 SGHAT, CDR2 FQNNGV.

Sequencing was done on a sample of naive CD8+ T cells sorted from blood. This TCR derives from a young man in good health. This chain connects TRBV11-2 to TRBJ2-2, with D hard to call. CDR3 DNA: TGTGCCAGCAGCCCAACGGTTTCCGGGGAGCTGTTTTTT. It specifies CASSPTVSGELFF. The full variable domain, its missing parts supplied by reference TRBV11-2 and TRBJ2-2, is EAGVAQSPRYKIIEKRQSVAFWCNPISGHATLYWYQQILGQGPKLLIQFQNNGVVDDSQLPKDRFSAERLKGVDSTLKIQPAKLEDSAVYLCASSPTVSGELFFGEGSRLTVL.